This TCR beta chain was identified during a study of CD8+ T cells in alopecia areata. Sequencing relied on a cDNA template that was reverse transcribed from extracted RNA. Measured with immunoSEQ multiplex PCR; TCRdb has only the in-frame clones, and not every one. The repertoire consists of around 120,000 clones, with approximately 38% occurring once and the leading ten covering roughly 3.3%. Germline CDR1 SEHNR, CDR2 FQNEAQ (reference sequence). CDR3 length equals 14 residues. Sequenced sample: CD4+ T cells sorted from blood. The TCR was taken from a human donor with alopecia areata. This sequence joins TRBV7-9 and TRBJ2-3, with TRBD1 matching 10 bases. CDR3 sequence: CATPTGGRTDTQYF. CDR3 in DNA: TGTGCGACGCCGACAGGGGGCCGGACAGATACGCAGTATTTT.